This entry describes one TCR beta chain. The antigen is undetermined. Survey-level resolution applied to immunoSEQ assay v3.0. The assay was immunoSEQ multiplex PCR, and TCRdb's table has in-frame clones only and misses some. Seen here are roughly 16,000 clones, approximately 94% observed once, and the top ten hold 3.5% to 5.5%. The CDR3 is 14 amino acids. Trimming stripped 3 bases from V and 2 bases from J, with 9 bases between. Germline V gives CDR1 KGHSH, CDR2 LQKENI. The data are from a study of long-term antiretroviral therapy in people with HIV. Overall study findings and caveats: In samples taken after ART, diversity increased but remained below transplant donor control levels.

This clonotype originated in a woman in her 50s with HIV. The V and J genes are TRBV18 and TRBJ2-3; D is possibly TRBD2 (5 bases). The sequencing here drew on unsorted PBMCs, taken roughly 6.2 years after starting antiretroviral therapy. Here the CDR3 DNA reads TGTGCCAGCTCACCTGAGCGGTTCACAGATACGCAGTATTTT. This codes for CASSPERFTDTQYF.